These 22 T cell receptor beta chains came from one sample sequenced in a study of blood T cells in healthy people across ages. The use of a sample-barcoded 5' primer and a J-beta primer mix characterized a second PCR of roughly 6 to 12 cycles. TCRdb used MiXCR to reprocess the 5' RACE reads, holding one entry per CDR3 protein. The data show roughly 650,000 distinct CDR3 sequences, about 30% seen once. The sample consisted of blood. The receptor set was obtained from a woman aged 80 or over in good health.

This chain joins TRBV29-1 and TRBJ2-3; 8 positions match TRBD2. J gave up 0 bases and V 7 bases, and 6 bases lay outside the gene matches. Germline-derived CDR1 and CDR2 are SQVTM and ANQGSEA. This CDR3 has 14 amino acids. CDR3 coding DNA: TGCAGCGGCAGAGCGGGGGTGAGCACAGATACGCAGTATTTT. It codes for CSGRAGVSTDTQYF.

J is TRBJ2-3 and V is TRBV5-5; unclear D gene. V was cut by 2 bases and J by 7 bases, with 8 bases left in between. CDR3 size: 12 residues. Germline CDR1 reads SGHKS; CDR2 reads YYEKEE (reference sequence). CDR3 sequence (DNA): TGTGCCAGCAGCTTAGAGAAGAATACGCAGTATTTT. Its protein product is CASSLEKNTQYF.

This clonotype was found many times. This chain uses TRBV29-1 with TRBJ1-2; 7 nucleotides align to TRBD1. Losses at the gene ends were 3 bases for V and 4 bases for J; bases not matched to a gene: 5. The germline CDR1 and CDR2 sequences are SQVTM and ANQGSEA. The CDR3 extends over 13 amino acids. CDR3 sequence reads: CSVDTGVGYGYTF. DNA of the CDR3: TGCAGCGTTGATACAGGGGTGGGCTATGGCTACACCTTC.

This clonotype appeared many times. The V gene is TRBV25-1, the J gene TRBJ2-5; D is uncertain. V was trimmed by 6 bases and J by 1 base, leaving 15 bases between them. This CDR3 has 15 amino acids. Germline CDR1 MGHDK, CDR2 SYGVNS. The CDR3 DNA reads as TGTGCCAGCAGCACAAAAGACCCGTTCCAAGAGACCCAGTACTTC. Translated, it gives CASSTKDPFQETQYF.

CDR3 loop: CSATHMTGGAAGANVLTF. The CDR3 nucleotides are TGCAGTGCTACCCATATGACGGGGGGCGCTGCTGGGGCCAACGTCCTGACTTTC. The genes are TRBV20-1 and TRBJ2-6, with a weak D call TRBD2 (7 bases). The CDR3 is 18 amino acids. Looked up from germline, CDR1 is DFQATT and CDR2 is SNEGSKA (reference sequence). V dropped 4 bases and J dropped 2 bases, with 21 bases sitting between them.

V and J are TRBV6-4 and TRBJ2-1; weak D call: TRBD2 (6 bases). This CDR3 has 16 residues. V lost 3 bases, J lost 4 bases, and 16 bases lay in between. Germline values: CDR1 MRHNA, CDR2 SNTAGT. CDR3 bases: TGTGCCAGCAGTGAGAGGGATAGCGGAGGATACAATGAGCAGTTCTTC. Protein sequence: CASSERDSGGYNEQFF.

This clonotype was found a few times. This rearrangement joins TRBV28 to TRBJ2-7, with TRBD1 matching 9 bases. The CDR3 runs 16 residues. Per the germline V gene, CDR1 is MDHEN and CDR2 is SYDVKM. Trimming cost V 7 bases and J 0 bases; bases outside gene matches: 10. CDR3 residues: CASITSGTGSSYEQYF. The CDR3 bases are TGTGCCAGCATTACTTCCGGGACAGGGAGCTCCTACGAGCAGTACTTC. The variable domain in full, with the rest retrieved from reference TRBV28 and TRBJ2-7, is DVKVTQSSRYLVKRTGEKVFLECVQDMDHENMFWYRQDPGLGLRLIYFSYDVKMKEKGDIPEGYSVSREKKERFSLILESASTNQTSMYLCASITSGTGSSYEQYFGPGTRLTVT.

This clonotype occurred many times. This rearrangement joins TRBV11-2 to TRBJ2-2; no clear D gene. V gave up 5 bases and J gave up 8 bases, with 12 bases separating them. In germline, CDR1 is SGHAT, CDR2 FQNNGV. The CDR3 extends over 13 amino acids. CDR3 in amino acids: CASSPLQAGELFF. CDR3 in DNA: TGTGCCAGCAGCCCACTTCAGGCGGGGGAGCTGTTTTTT. Drawing the rest from reference TRBV11-2 and TRBJ2-2, the complete variable domain is EAGVAQSPRYKIIEKRQSVAFWCNPISGHATLYWYQQILGQGPKLLIQFQNNGVVDDSQLPKDRFSAERLKGVDSTLKIQPAKLEDSAVYLCASSPLQAGELFFGEGSRLTVL.

This clonotype has at least ten counts. This chain links TRBV20-1 with TRBJ2-7; 10 bases match TRBD1. The J segment lost 3 bases and the V segment lost 3 bases, leaving 8 bases of the junction unmatched. The CDR3 consists of 15 residues. CDR1 and CDR2 from the germline V gene are DFQATT and SNEGSKA (reference sequence). The CDR3: CSASLTGGRIYEQYF. The CDR3 bases are TGCAGTGCTAGTCTGACAGGGGGCCGAATCTACGAGCAGTACTTC.

The chain joins TRBV7-9 to TRBJ2-7; the D gene is possibly TRBD1 (6 bases). The V end lost 5 bases, the J end lost 0 bases, and 17 bases lay between the germline ends. This CDR3 has 16 amino acids. Germline assignment: CDR1 SEHNR and CDR2 FQNEAQ (reference sequence). DNA of the CDR3: TGTGCCAGCAGCCCCAACACAGGGTTCAGCTCCTACGAGCAGTACTTC. Translation: CASSPNTGFSSYEQYF. The full variable domain, in which reference TRBV7-9 and TRBJ2-7 provide the parts outside the CDR3, is DTGVSQNPRHKITKRGQNVTFRCDPISEHNRLYWYRQTLGQGPEFLTYFQNEAQLEKSRLLSDRFSAERPKGSFSTLEIQRTEQGDSAMYLCASSPNTGFSSYEQYFGPGTRLTVT.

This clonotype was found many times. J is TRBJ2-1 and V is TRBV15; D gene ambiguous. Germline CDR1 is LNHNV and CDR2 is YYDKDF (reference sequence). V was clipped by 3 bases and J by 7 bases, with 7 bases between them. This CDR3 has 12 amino acids. The CDR3 loop is CATSSPQNEQFF. Here the CDR3 DNA reads TGTGCCACCAGCAGCCCCCAAAATGAGCAGTTCTTC. The full variable domain, its missing parts supplied by reference TRBV15 and TRBJ2-1, is DAMVIQNPRYQVTQFGKPVTLSCSQTLNHNVMYWYQQKSSQAPKLLFHYYDKDFNNEADTPDNFQSRRPNTSFCFLDIRSPGLGDTAMYLCATSSPQNEQFFGPGTRLTVL.

Of note for this clonotype: A much larger clone lies one base from this, so it may be a read error. The chain carries TRBV9 and TRBJ1-2; 7 bases agree with TRBD1. The CDR3 loop spans 13 amino acids. The germline gives CDR1 SGDLS, CDR2 YYNGEE. This chain's CDR3 is CASGVETGNGYTF. The CDR3 DNA follows: TGTGCCAGCGGCGTAGAGACAGGGAATGGCTACACCTTC.

This clonotype was recorded a few times. The chain combines TRBV7-2 with TRBJ2-3; D unresolved. Between the trimmed V and J ends, which lost 1 base and 10 bases, there was a span of 15 bases. Germline CDR1 is SGHTA and CDR2 is FQGNSA. CDR3 length: 14 residues. The DNA for the CDR3 is TGTGCCAGCAGCTTAGGCCAAAACTTCGGCGCGCAGTATTTT. It specifies CASSLGQNFGAQYF.

There are many counts of this clonotype. This chain connects TRBV28 to TRBJ1-1; the D gene is possibly TRBD1 (6 bases). There are 17 residues in the CDR3. Germline values: CDR1 MDHEN, CDR2 SYDVKM. V was trimmed by 6 bases and J by 5 bases, leaving 25 bases between them. The CDR3 coding sequence is TGTGCCAGCAGCCTACAGGGCGTTGGCCTTTCGCGGACTGAAGCTTTCTTT. Its protein product is CASSLQGVGLSRTEAFF.

This chain connects TRBV20-1 to TRBJ2-5; TRBD1 matches 10 bases. Germline loops: CDR1 DFQATT, CDR2 SNEGSKA (reference sequence). This CDR3 has 14 residues. V shed 3 bases and J 11 bases; nucleotides not matched to a gene: 12. CDR3 sequence reads: CSARADRGGWEQYF. CDR3 nucleotides: TGCAGTGCTAGGGCGGACAGGGGGGGCTGGGAGCAGTACTTC.

The sample holds many counts of this clonotype. V and J are TRBV6-2 or TRBV6-3 and TRBJ2-5; D gene unclear. Per germline, CDR1 MNHEY and CDR2 SVGEGT. V lost 2 bases and J 4 bases, leaving 5 bases between the germline ends. This CDR3 region has 12 residues. The CDR3 DNA sequence: TGTGCCAGCAGTTACGGCGGAGAGACCCAGTACTTC. This gives the protein CASSYGGETQYF.

The genes are TRBV10-3 and TRBJ2-6; D is unresolved. Germline CDR1 and CDR2: ENHRY and SYGVKD. Trimming left V 1 base short and J 2 bases short, with 3 bases between. The CDR3 contains 14 residues. The CDR3 DNA sequence: TGTGCCATCAGTGAGTATGCTGGGGCCAACGTCCTGACTTTC. Translated: CAISEYAGANVLTF.

This clonotype turned up a few times. V is TRBV6-1 and J is TRBJ2-7; D perhaps matches TRBD2 (5 bases). This CDR3 contains 15 residues. Trimming cost V 4 bases and J 4 bases, with 17 bases left between them. Germline assignment: CDR1 MNHNS and CDR2 SASEGT. The chain's CDR3 is CASSVLPGPGYEQYF. In DNA, the CDR3 is TGTGCCAGCAGTGTACTGCCCGGGCCGGGATACGAGCAGTACTTC.

Ten or more counts support this clonotype. This chain uses TRBV20-1 with TRBJ2-1; 9 nucleotides align to TRBD2. This CDR3 is 15 amino acids long. With V trimmed by 0 bases and J by 6 bases, 6 bases remained unmatched. The germline CDR1 and CDR2 sequences are DFQATT and SNEGSKA (reference sequence). The CDR3 DNA reads as TGCAGTGCTAGAGATGGCGGGGGGGCCCGCAATGAGCAGTTCTTC. Amino acid sequence: CSARDGGGARNEQFF.

In this sample, this clonotype turned up a few times. The V call is TRBV5-1, the J call TRBJ1-1; TRBD1 matches at 7 bases. This CDR3 has 14 amino acids. Losses at the gene ends were 4 bases for V and 0 bases for J; bases not matched to a gene: 3. Germline-derived CDR1 and CDR2 are SGHRS and YFSETQ. The CDR3 nucleotides are TGCGCCAGCAGCGTGGGACAGATGAACACTGAAGCTTTCTTT. Translating it yields CASSVGQMNTEAFF.

Worth noting for this clonotype: A much bigger clone sits one base away, suggesting this may be a read error. The chain carries TRBV30 and TRBJ2-1; TRBD2 agrees at 12 bases. This CDR3 is built from 15 residues. V gave up 0 bases and J gave up 13 bases; unmatched junction bases: 10. Germline CDR1 reads GTSNPN; CDR2 reads SVGIG (reference sequence). DNA for the CDR3: TGTGCCTGGAGTGTACTACCTAGCGGGGGGGAGACCCAGTTCTTC. This translates into CAWSVLPSGGETQFF. Full variable domain (missing parts from reference TRBV30 and TRBJ2-1): SQTIHQWPATLVQPVGSPLSLECTVEGTSNPNLYWYRQAAGRGLQLLFYSVGIGQISSEVPQNLSASRPQDRQFILSSKKLLLSDSGFYLCAWSVLPSGGETQFFGPGTRLTVL.

This clonotype was found a few times. It may be a read error: a sequence one base away is much more abundant. The gene calls are TRBV29-1 and TRBJ2-1; D could derive from TRBD1 or TRBD2 (6 bases each). Germline V gene sequence: CDR1 SQVTM, CDR2 ANQGSEA. V lost 5 bases and J 7 bases, leaving 18 bases between the germline ends. The CDR3 has 14 amino acids. The CDR3 here is CSVSRPGGRNEQFF. The CDR3 DNA reads TGCAGCGTTTCCCGGCCTGGGGGGCGGAATGAGCAGTTCTTC.